A single sample is the source of the 5 T cell receptor beta chains below, sequenced in a study of control samples from healthy donors and cancer patients. The data were produced by immunoSEQ multiplex PCR, yet TCRdb's version contains in-frame clones alone and is incomplete. The sample lists about 75,000 clones, roughly 92% occurring once. The specimen sequenced was blood. These receptors all come from a woman aged 40 to 50 in good health.

There are a few counts of this clone. The chain couples TRBV7-2 to TRBJ2-7; D not certain. With 2 bases removed from V and 3 bases from J, the gap between germline ends came to 11 bases. The CDR3 covers 14 residues. In germline, CDR1 is SGHTA, CDR2 FQGNSA. The CDR3 here is CASSLNAGYYEQYF. CDR3 in DNA: TGTGCCAGCAGCTTAAACGCAGGTTACTACGAGCAGTACTTC.

The chain has TRBV7-9 and TRBJ1-6; 7 nucleotides align to TRBD1. This CDR3 comprises 15 residues. Trimming at V came to 3 bases and at J to 4 bases, leaving 3 bases not matched to a gene. The germline CDR1 and CDR2 sequences are SEHNR and FQNEAQ (reference sequence). The CDR3 here is CASSLPGQYNSPLHF. CDR3 sequence (DNA): TGTGCCAGCAGCTTGCCGGGACAGTATAATTCACCCCTCCACTTT.

V gene TRBV2 combines with J gene TRBJ2-2; D not certain. Germline CDR1 is SNHLY and CDR2 is FYNNEI. Deletions cut 2 bases from V and 6 bases from J, with 4 bases between. The CDR3 contains 12 residues. Here the CDR3 reads CASSEIAGELFF. The DNA of the CDR3 is TGTGCCAGCAGTGAAATCGCCGGGGAGCTGTTTTTT.

Only one count was recorded for this clone. This sequence joins TRBV12-3 or TRBV12-4 and TRBJ1-6; D not resolved. The germline V and J ends were trimmed by 6 bases and 8 bases, with 8 bases remaining between them. The CDR3 spans 12 residues. CDR3 nucleotides: TGTGCCAGCAGCCCCGGGGATTCACCCCTCCACTTT. It codes for CASSPGDSPLHF.

The CDR3: CASSLRAGRIQETQYF. CDR3 DNA sequence: TGTGCCAGCAGCTTAAGAGCCGGACGGATCCAAGAGACCCAGTACTTC. The chain has TRBV11-2 and TRBJ2-5; the D is unclear. Trimming shortened V by 2 bases and J by 1 base, and 14 bases separated the two germline ends. This CDR3 has 16 residues. Germline CDR1 is SGHAT and CDR2 is FQNNGV.